This TCR beta chain is from a study of blood T cell repertoires in COVID-19. On the study more broadly: From the United States, Italy and Spain came samples of acute and convalescent COVID-19.

How the authors handled the data: Estimated nucleated cell counts came from reference gene primer amplification. Clones were sequenced by immunoSEQ multiplex PCR, and TCRdb holds only the in-frame ones, with some missing. D and trimming were read from the DNA, whereas the V and J calls and clone size are those reported in that table. The sample contains 100,000 to 150,000 clones, approximately 87% of which appear only once. J gave up 7 bases and V 4 bases, and 6 bases lay outside the gene matches. The CDR3 is made up of 12 amino acids. Germline V lookup: CDR1 SQVTM, CDR2 ANQGSEA. This chain connects TRBV29-1 to TRBJ1-2, with 7 bases that match TRBD1. Source material: peripheral blood. The TCR was taken from a woman between 55 and 75 years old with acute or convalescent COVID-19. DNA of the CDR3: TGCAGCGTTGCCGGGACAGTAACTGGCTACACCTTC. This sequence encodes CSVAGTVTGYTF.